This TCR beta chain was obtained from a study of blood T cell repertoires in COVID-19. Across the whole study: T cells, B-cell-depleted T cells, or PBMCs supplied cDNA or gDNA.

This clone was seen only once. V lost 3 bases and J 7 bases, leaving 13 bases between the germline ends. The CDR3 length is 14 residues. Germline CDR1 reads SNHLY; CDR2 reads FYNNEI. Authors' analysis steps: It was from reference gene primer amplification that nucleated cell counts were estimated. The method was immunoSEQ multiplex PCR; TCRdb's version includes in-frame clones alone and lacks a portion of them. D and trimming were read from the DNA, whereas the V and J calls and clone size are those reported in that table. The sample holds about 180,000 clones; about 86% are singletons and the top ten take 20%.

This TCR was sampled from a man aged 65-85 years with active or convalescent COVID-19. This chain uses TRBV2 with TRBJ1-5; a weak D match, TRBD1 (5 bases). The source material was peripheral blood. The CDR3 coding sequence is TGTGCCAGCAGTGACCAGGGCATGGGACAGCCCCAGCATTTT. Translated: CASSDQGMGQPQHF.